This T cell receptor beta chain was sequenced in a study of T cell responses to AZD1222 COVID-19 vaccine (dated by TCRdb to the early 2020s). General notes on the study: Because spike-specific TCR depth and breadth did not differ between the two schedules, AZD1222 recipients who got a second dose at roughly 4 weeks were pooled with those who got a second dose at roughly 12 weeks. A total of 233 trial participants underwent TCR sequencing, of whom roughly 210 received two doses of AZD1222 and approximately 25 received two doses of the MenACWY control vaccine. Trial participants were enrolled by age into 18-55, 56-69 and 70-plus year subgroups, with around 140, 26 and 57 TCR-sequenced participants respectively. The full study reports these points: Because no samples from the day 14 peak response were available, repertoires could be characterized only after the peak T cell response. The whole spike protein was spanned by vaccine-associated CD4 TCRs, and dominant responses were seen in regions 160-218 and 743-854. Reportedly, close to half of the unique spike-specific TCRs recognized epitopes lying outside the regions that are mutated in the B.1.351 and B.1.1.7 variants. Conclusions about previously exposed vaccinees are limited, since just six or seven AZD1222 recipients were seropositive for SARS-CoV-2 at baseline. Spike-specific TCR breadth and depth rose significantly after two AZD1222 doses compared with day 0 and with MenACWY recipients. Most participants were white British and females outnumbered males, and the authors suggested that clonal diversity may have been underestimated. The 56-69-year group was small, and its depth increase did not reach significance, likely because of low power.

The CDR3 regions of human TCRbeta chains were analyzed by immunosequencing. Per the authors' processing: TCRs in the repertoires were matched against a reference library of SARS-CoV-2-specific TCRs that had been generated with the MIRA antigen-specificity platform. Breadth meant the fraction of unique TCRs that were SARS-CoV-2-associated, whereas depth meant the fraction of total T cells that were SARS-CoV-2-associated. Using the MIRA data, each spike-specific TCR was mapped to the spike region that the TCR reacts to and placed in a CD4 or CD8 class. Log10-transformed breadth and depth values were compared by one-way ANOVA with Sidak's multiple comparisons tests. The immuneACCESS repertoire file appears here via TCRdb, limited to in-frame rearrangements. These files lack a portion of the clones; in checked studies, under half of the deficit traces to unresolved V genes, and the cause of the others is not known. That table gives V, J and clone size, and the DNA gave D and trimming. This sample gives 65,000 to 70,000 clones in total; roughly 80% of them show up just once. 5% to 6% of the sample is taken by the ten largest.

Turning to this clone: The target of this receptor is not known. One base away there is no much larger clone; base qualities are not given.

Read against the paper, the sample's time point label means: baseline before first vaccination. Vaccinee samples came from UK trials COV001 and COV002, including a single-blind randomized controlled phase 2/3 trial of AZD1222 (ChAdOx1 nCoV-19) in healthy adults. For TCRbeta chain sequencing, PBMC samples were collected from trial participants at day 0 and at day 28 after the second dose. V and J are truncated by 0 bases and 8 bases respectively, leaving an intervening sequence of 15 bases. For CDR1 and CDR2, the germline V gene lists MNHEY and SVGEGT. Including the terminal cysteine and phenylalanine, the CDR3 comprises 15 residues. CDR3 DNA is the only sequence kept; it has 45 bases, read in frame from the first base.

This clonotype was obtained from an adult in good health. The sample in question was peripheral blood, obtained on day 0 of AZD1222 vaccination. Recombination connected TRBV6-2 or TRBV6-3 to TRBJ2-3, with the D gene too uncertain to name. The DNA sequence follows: TGTGCCAGCAGTTACTCCGACCTGGCCTCGGGTACGCAGTATTTT. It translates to CASSYSDLASGTQYF.